These 27 T cell receptor beta chains were sequenced from one sample in a study of T cells after yellow fever vaccination. TCRdb passed the 5' RACE reads through MiXCR, listing each CDR3 protein once. The sample has about 580,000 distinct CDR3 sequences; less than 20% are singletons. The sequences come from PBMCs, collected more than 4 days after the first yellow fever vaccination. The receptor source for this set is a young man who received the YFV17D yellow fever vaccine.

This clonotype was counted a few times. The chain combines TRBV12-3 or TRBV12-4 with TRBJ1-2; 8 nucleotides line up with TRBD1. The CDR3 totals 16 residues. V lost 5 bases, J lost 2 bases, and 10 bases stayed unmatched. The DNA for the CDR3 is TGTGCCAGCAGTCGACTATGGACAGGGTCAAACTATGGCTACACCTTC. It encodes CASSRLWTGSNYGYTF.

The chain joins TRBV6-5 to TRBJ2-5; weak D call: TRBD2 (5 bases). Between the trimmed V and J ends, which lost 2 bases and 4 bases, there was a span of 11 bases. The CDR3 length is 14 residues. The germline V gene encodes CDR1 MNHEY and CDR2 SVGAGI. The CDR3 here is CASSYARRRETQYF. Here the CDR3 DNA reads TGTGCCAGCAGTTACGCCCGGAGGCGAGAGACCCAGTACTTC.

The V and J genes are TRBV6-2 or TRBV6-3 and TRBJ1-2, with D unresolved. With 3 bases removed from V and 6 bases from J, the gap between germline ends came to 11 bases. This CDR3 has 13 amino acids. The germline gives CDR1 MNHEY, CDR2 SVGEGT. The CDR3 loop is CASSYSGLHGYTF. DNA for the CDR3: TGTGCCAGCAGTTATTCAGGATTGCATGGCTACACCTTC.

This clonotype was seen a handful of times. The chain carries TRBV15 and TRBJ2-3; tentatively, D is TRBD1 or TRBD2 (5 bases each). Trimming removed 0 bases from V and 0 bases from J, with 19 bases in between. CDR3 length: 19 amino acids. CDR1 LNHNV and CDR2 YYDKDF come from the germline V gene (reference sequence). CDR3 bases: TGTGCCACCAGCAGAGATATTTTTGGGGACCACGATAGCACAGATACGCAGTATTTT. Its translation: CATSRDIFGDHDSTDTQYF.

The V and J genes are TRBV7-2 and TRBJ1-1, with 7 bases identical to TRBD1. Trimming at V came to 4 bases and at J to 0 bases, leaving 8 bases not matched to a gene. The CDR3 is made up of 16 amino acids. Germline V CDR1 and CDR2: SGHTA, FQGNSA. The CDR3 reads CASSSFRGAMNTEAFF. CDR3 coding DNA: TGTGCCAGCAGCTCCTTCAGGGGGGCGATGAACACTGAAGCTTTCTTT.

The chain recombines TRBV11-3 with TRBJ2-3; 11 nucleotides align to TRBD2. The V segment lost 5 bases and the J segment 8 bases; nucleotides outside the gene matches: 15. Looked up from germline, CDR1 is SGHNT and CDR2 is YENEEA. The CDR3 contains 17 residues. This CDR3 is CASSQGLAGSFWGTQYF. For the CDR3, the DNA is TGTGCCAGCAGCCAAGGACTAGCGGGCTCCTTCTGGGGTACGCAGTATTTT.

This clonotype has ten or more counts. CDR3 nucleotides: TGTGCCAGCAGTTTACAAGTCGGGATTAGCGGGGATCAAGAGACCCAGTACTTC. Translated, it gives CASSLQVGISGDQETQYF. The chain recombines TRBV12-3 or TRBV12-4 with TRBJ2-5, with 8 bases lining up with TRBD2. With 2 bases clipped from V and 2 bases from J, the junction kept 13 bases outside the gene matches. The CDR3 contains 18 residues.

Only a few counts were recorded for this clonotype. The chain links TRBV20-1 to TRBJ1-5; no reliable D call. Germline V gene sequence: CDR1 DFQATT, CDR2 SNEGSKA (reference sequence). Between the trimmed V and J ends, which lost 3 bases and 6 bases, there was a span of 15 bases. The CDR3 is made up of 14 amino acids. The CDR3 DNA reads TGCAGTGCTAGCGCTCGTGTAGGGCGTCAGCCCCAGCATTTT. Translating it yields CSASARVGRQPQHF.

V usage is TRBV5-4 and J usage is TRBJ2-1, with TRBD1 matching 10 bases. The CDR3 has 16 amino acids. The V gene's germline CDR1 is SGHNT and CDR2 YYREEE (reference sequence). Trimming removed 4 bases from V and 3 bases from J; junction bases left unmatched: 7. CDR3 protein: CASSPPGQGGYNEQFF. For the CDR3, the DNA is TGTGCCAGCAGCCCCCCTGGACAGGGGGGCTACAATGAGCAGTTCTTC.

The chain links TRBV7-3 to TRBJ2-7; tentative D call: TRBD1 (6 bases). This CDR3 is 13 amino acids long. From germline, CDR1 is SGHTA and CDR2 FQGTGA. The V and J ends lost 6 bases and 7 bases respectively, with 16 bases between them. In nucleotides, the CDR3 is TGTGCCAGCAGGGGAACAGGGCTGGAAGAGCAGTACTTC. It is translated as CASRGTGLEEQYF.

V and J are TRBV7-9 and TRBJ2-3; 13 bases are shared with TRBD2. The CDR3 length is 15 residues. Unmatched junction bases numbered 9, after V lost 8 bases and J lost 7 bases. CDR1 is SEHNR and CDR2 is FQNEAQ in the germline V gene (reference sequence). CDR3 residues: CASETSGGPPNTQYF. For the CDR3, the DNA is TGTGCCAGCGAGACTAGCGGGGGGCCACCGAATACGCAGTATTTT.

This rearrangement joins TRBV9 to TRBJ2-1; D remains ambiguous. The CDR3 has 13 residues. Germline values: CDR1 SGDLS, CDR2 YYNGEE. Trimming took 3 bases from V and 5 from J, leaving 9 bases between them. CDR3 bases: TGTGCCAGCAGCGGGTATGTCGACAATGAGCAGTTCTTC. Protein: CASSGYVDNEQFF.

This clonotype was picked up many times. The rearrangement joins TRBV7-2 to TRBJ2-1; D remains ambiguous. The V end was cut by 1 base, the J end by 4 bases, with 14 bases between. The germline V gene encodes CDR1 SGHTA and CDR2 FQGNSA. This CDR3 region has 16 residues. DNA for the CDR3: TGTGCCAGCAGCTTAGTTCCGGCAGGCCTTTACAATGAGCAGTTCTTC. It translates to CASSLVPAGLYNEQFF.

This clonotype has just a few counts. The gene calls are TRBV4-3 and TRBJ2-3, with D possibly TRBD2 on 6 matching bases. The CDR3 is made up of 17 amino acids. CDR1 is LGHNA, CDR2 YSLEER, per germline. V lost 1 base to trimming and J lost 1 base, with 15 bases between them. The DNA of the CDR3 is TGCGCCAGCAGCCAAGTACACGGCGGGGTGGGCACAGATACGCAGTATTTT. Protein: CASSQVHGGVGTDTQYF.

This chain links TRBV30 with TRBJ2-3, with a possible D match to TRBD2 (7 bases). The CDR3 totals 14 residues. Trimming cost V 8 bases and J 6 bases, with 21 bases left between them. Germline CDR1 reads GTSNPN; CDR2 reads SVGIG (reference sequence). The CDR3 coding sequence is TGTGCCCGGAAACTTGGCGGGGGCGGCGATACGCAGTATTTT. Translation: CARKLGGGGDTQYF.

V usage is TRBV20-1 and J usage is TRBJ2-3; D uncertain. The CDR3 has 13 amino acids. CDR1 and CDR2 from the germline V gene are DFQATT and SNEGSKA (reference sequence). The V end lost 6 bases, the J end lost 5 bases, and 15 bases lay between the germline ends. The DNA of the CDR3 is TGCAGTGCCTCGACACCAACGGAAGATACGCAGTATTTT. Translated, it gives CSASTPTEDTQYF.

The J gene is TRBJ2-7, the V gene TRBV12-3 or TRBV12-4, with 11 bases aligning to TRBD1. The V segment lost 5 bases and the J segment 3 bases; nucleotides outside the gene matches: 12. This CDR3 is 17 amino acids long. CDR3 in amino acids: CASSPITRTGGFYEQYF. In nucleotides, the CDR3 is TGTGCCAGCAGTCCTATAACAAGGACAGGGGGCTTCTACGAGCAGTACTTC.

This clonotype has at least ten counts. The chain has TRBV7-9 and TRBJ2-3, with D possibly matching TRBD1 (5 bases). V lost 1 base, J lost 0 bases, and 8 bases lay in between. Germline CDR1 reads SEHNR; CDR2 reads FQNEAQ (reference sequence). This CDR3 comprises 15 residues. CDR3 DNA sequence: TGTGCCAGCAGCTTAGAAGGGGATAGCACAGATACGCAGTATTTT. Translating it yields CASSLEGDSTDTQYF.

This clonotype was counted only a few times. The CDR3 sequence: CSVDTGGGFTEAFF. Here the CDR3 DNA reads TGCAGCGTTGATACCGGGGGCGGTTTCACTGAAGCTTTCTTT. This sequence joins TRBV29-1 and TRBJ1-1, with D tentatively TRBD1 (6 bases). CDR3 length: 14 amino acids. Germline V lookup: CDR1 SQVTM, CDR2 ANQGSEA. Deletions cut 3 bases from V and 4 bases from J, with 15 bases between.

The rearrangement links TRBV7-3 to TRBJ2-5, with D possibly matching TRBD2 (5 bases). The CDR3 has 15 residues. Germline values: CDR1 SGHTA, CDR2 FQGTGA. V was shortened by 1 base and J by 5 bases, with 14 bases between the two germline ends. This CDR3 reads CASSLKRAEQETQYF. The CDR3 DNA sequence: TGTGCCAGCAGCTTAAAGAGGGCCGAACAGGAGACCCAGTACTTC. The complete variable domain, with remaining parts taken from reference TRBV7-3 and TRBJ2-5, reads GAGVSQTPSNKVTEKGKYVELRCDPISGHTALYWYRQSLGQGPEFLIYFQGTGAADDSGLPNDRFFAVRPEGSVSTLKIQRTERGDSAVYLCASSLKRAEQETQYFGPGTRLLVL.

The V and J genes are TRBV24-1 and TRBJ2-3; the D gene could be TRBD1 or TRBD2 (6 bases each). This CDR3 comprises 17 residues. V shed 4 bases and J shed 1 base, with 17 bases lying between them. Germline V gene lookup returns CDR1 KGHDR and CDR2 SFDVKD. DNA of the CDR3: TGTGCCACCAGTGACGCCGCCGGGGGCATTGGCACAGATACGCAGTATTTT. This translates into CATSDAAGGIGTDTQYF.

This clonotype was seen more than once but under ten times. The gene calls are TRBV19 and TRBJ2-4; 7 bases fit TRBD1. The CDR3 spans 14 residues. CDR1 and CDR2 (germline): LNHDA, SQIVND (reference sequence). The ends lost 6 bases at V and 1 base at J; junction bases unmatched: 3. The CDR3 DNA reads as TGTGCCAGTAGCCAGGACAGGGCCAAAAACATTCAGTACTTC. Translation: CASSQDRAKNIQYF.

This clonotype was seen a handful of times. This chain uses TRBV6-2 or TRBV6-3 with TRBJ2-3; D tentatively fits TRBD1 or TRBD2 (7 bases each). CDR3 size: 14 residues. From germline, CDR1 is MNHEY and CDR2 SVGEGT. V lost 5 bases to trimming and J lost 5 bases, with 14 bases between them. CDR3 sequence: CASSNRGGGDTQYF. The DNA of the CDR3 is TGTGCCAGCAGTAACAGGGGAGGGGGAGATACGCAGTATTTT.

J is TRBJ1-2 and V is TRBV20-1, with D maybe TRBD1 (5 bases). Germline V gene lookup returns CDR1 DFQATT and CDR2 SNEGSKA (reference sequence). The CDR3 totals 13 residues. Trimming cost V 0 bases and J 4 bases, with 9 bases left between them. The DNA for the CDR3 is TGCAGTGCTAGAGAAATGAGGGGCTATGGCTACACCTTC. Translation gives CSAREMRGYGYTF.

This clonotype has just a few counts. V and J are TRBV6-1 and TRBJ2-2, with 9 bases identical to TRBD1. This CDR3 has 16 residues. Looked up from germline, CDR1 is MNHNS and CDR2 is SASEGT. V lost 6 bases and J lost 5; bases outside the gene matches: 10. In nucleotides, the CDR3 is TGTGCCAGCAGGGGTACCGGGACAGGGCGTACCGGGGAGCTGTTTTTT. Translated: CASRGTGTGRTGELFF.

J is TRBJ2-3 and V is TRBV3-1; TRBD2 agrees at 8 bases. The CDR3 sequence is 16 residues long. Germline V CDR1 and CDR2: LGHDT, YNNKEL (reference sequence). The V and J ends lost 0 bases and 4 bases, in that order; junction bases with no gene match: 6. In nucleotides, the CDR3 is TGTGCCAGCAGCCAAGATGGCGGGGGGCTGGCAGATACGCAGTATTTT. Its protein is CASSQDGGGLADTQYF.

The rearrangement joins TRBV6-5 to TRBJ1-6; 9 nucleotides align to TRBD1. The length of the CDR3 is 14 residues. V dropped 4 bases and J dropped 8; count of bases not matched to a gene: 3. In germline, CDR1 is MNHEY, CDR2 SVGAGI. The chain's CDR3 is CASSFTGGHSPLHF. The CDR3 DNA follows: TGTGCCAGCAGTTTCACAGGGGGCCATTCACCCCTCCACTTT.